The 15 T cell receptor beta chains presented below share a single source sample, sequenced in a study of cytomegalovirus exposure and HLA in healthy donors. In the PCR, 60 Vbeta and 13 Jbeta primers were used. The data were produced by immunoSEQ multiplex PCR, yet TCRdb's version contains in-frame clones alone and is incomplete. The repertoire holds 150,000 to 190,000 clones, with roughly 75% as singletons. Sequenced: PBMCs. All receptors come from a young man in good health and CMV-seronegative.

A note on this clone: Other DNA sequences in the sample encode the same CDR3. This chain connects TRBV5-1 to TRBJ2-2; D might be TRBD1 (5 bases). Germline V gene lookup returns CDR1 SGHRS and CDR2 YFSETQ. V dropped 0 bases and J dropped 1 base, with 7 bases sitting between them. This CDR3 has 15 amino acids. In DNA, the CDR3 is TGCGCCAGCAGCTTGGGGGGCCTGAACACCGGGGAGCTGTTTTTT. Translated, it gives CASSLGGLNTGELFF.

The genes are TRBV5-4 and TRBJ2-3, with TRBD1 as a possible D gene (5 bases). Germline CDR1 is SGHNT and CDR2 is YYREEE (reference sequence). Trimming took off 3 bases at V and 0 bases at J, with 17 bases between the two ends. CDR3 length: 17 amino acids. The CDR3 spells CASSSGTVRQSTDTQYF. In DNA form, the CDR3 reads TGTGCCAGCAGCTCAGGCACCGTGCGACAGAGCACAGATACGCAGTATTTT.

About this clone itself: A junction boundary mismatches the germline segment, possibly from a read error. V and J are TRBV12-5 and TRBJ2-1; a weak D match, TRBD2 (6 bases). Germline V gives CDR1 LGHNT, CDR2 FRNRAP. The CDR3 is made up of 15 amino acids. CDR3 coding DNA: TGTGCTAGTGGTTTGGCGGAGGGTCCCTACAATGAGCAGCTCTTC. It is translated as CASGLAEGPYNEQLF.

The chain links TRBV16 to TRBJ1-2; 8 positions match TRBD1. The CDR3 contains 14 residues. From germline, CDR1 is KGHSY and CDR2 FQNENV. Unmatched junction bases numbered 7, after V lost 4 bases and J lost 6 bases. The CDR3 region has the DNA TGTGCCAGCAGCCCCGGACAGGGACGAAATGGCTACACCTTC. Protein sequence: CASSPGQGRNGYTF.

The gene calls are TRBV25-1 and TRBJ2-1; 8 bases line up with TRBD2. The CDR3 is 16 residues long. The trim removed 2 bases at V and 4 bases at J, leaving 7 bases unmatched. Germline-derived CDR1 and CDR2 are MGHDK and SYGVNS. This CDR3 reads CASSERPSGSYNEQFF. The CDR3 DNA reads TGTGCCAGCAGTGAACGACCTAGCGGGTCTTACAATGAGCAGTTCTTC.

Only one count was recorded for this clone. V gene TRBV7-2 combines with J gene TRBJ2-2; maybe TRBD1 (5 bases). This CDR3 has 13 amino acids. Germline CDR1 SGHTA, CDR2 FQGNSA. The V end lost 5 bases, the J end lost 2 bases, and 6 bases lay between the germline ends. CDR3 region: CASSTGNTGELFF. The DNA for the CDR3 is TGTGCCAGCAGCACAGGCAACACCGGGGAGCTGTTTTTT.

The genes are TRBV5-4 and TRBJ2-2, with 8 bases lining up with TRBD2. This CDR3 contains 13 residues. CDR1 SGHNT and CDR2 YYREEE come from the germline V gene (reference sequence). V trimming: 5 bases; J trimming: 6 bases; junction bases outside the gene matches: 3. The CDR3 protein is CASSREGAGELFF. The CDR3 DNA reads TGTGCCAGCAGTCGGGAGGGGGCCGGGGAGCTGTTTTTT.

The chain carries TRBV4-1 and TRBJ2-7; TRBD2 matches at 9 bases. The V gene's germline CDR1 is MGHRA and CDR2 YSYEKL. CDR3 length equals 16 residues. The junction had 12 bases not matched to a gene; V was cut back by 5 bases and J by 4 bases. The CDR3 bases are TGCGCCAGCAGCAACTATGCGGGGGGGGATTCTTACGAGCAGTACTTC. It encodes CASSNYAGGDSYEQYF.

There are a few counts of this clone. The chain employs TRBV28 and TRBJ2-4; 9 bases match TRBD1. V lost 5 bases to trimming and J lost 6 bases; unmatched junction nucleotides: 5. The CDR3 is made up of 14 amino acids. Germline lookup yields CDR1 MDHEN and CDR2 SYDVKM. The CDR3 region has the DNA TGTGCCAGCAGTCCGGGACAGGGCGGAAACATTCAGTACTTC. This gives the protein CASSPGQGGNIQYF.

In this sample, this clone turned up a few times. V is TRBV11-3 and J is TRBJ2-1; TRBD1 is a possible D gene (5 bases). The germline CDR1 and CDR2 sequences are SGHNT and YENEEA. V lost 4 bases and J lost 9, with 13 bases in between. This CDR3 contains 13 residues. The CDR3 protein is CASSSASRGEQFF. CDR3 in DNA: TGTGCCAGCAGCTCTGCAAGTAGGGGTGAGCAGTTCTTC. The full variable domain, its missing parts supplied by reference TRBV11-3 and TRBJ2-1, is EAGVVQSPRYKIIEKKQPVAFWCNPISGHNTLYWYLQNLGQGPELLIRYENEEAVDDSQLPKDRFSAERLKGVDSTLKIQPAELGDSAVYLCASSSASRGEQFFGPGTRLTVL.

In this sample, this clone turned up a few times. The chain joins TRBV7-6 to TRBJ2-1; 10 bases line up with TRBD1. The trim removed 5 bases at V and 10 bases at J, leaving 11 bases unmatched. This CDR3 is 15 amino acids long. Germline V gene sequence: CDR1 SGHVS, CDR2 FNYEAQ. The CDR3 reads CASSRGQGEGGEQFF. CDR3 sequence (DNA): TGTGCCAGCAGCCGAGGACAGGGGGAGGGGGGGGAGCAGTTCTTC.

J is TRBJ1-5 and V is TRBV18; D is unclear. The CDR3 runs to 13 residues. Trimming removed 3 bases at V and 9 bases at J, with 12 bases between. Per the germline V gene, CDR1 is KGHSH and CDR2 is LQKENI. The CDR3 loop is CASSPGSPGPQHF. The CDR3 DNA reads TGTGCCAGCTCACCCGGGTCCCCGGGGCCCCAGCATTTT.

This clone was seen only a few times. This chain links TRBV21-1 with TRBJ1-3. TRBV21-1 is described as a pseudogene. The CDR3 loop spans 17 amino acids. The DNA for the CDR3 is TGTGCCAGCAGCAAAGGGGAGGGACGGAACTCTGGAAACACCATATATTTT. Its protein is CASSKGEGRNSGNTIYF.

This clone showed up just once. This chain links TRBV5-1 with TRBJ1-4, with TRBD1 identical over 7 bases. J lost 0 bases, V lost 5 bases, and 7 bases had no gene match. Germline V CDR1 and CDR2: SGHRS, YFSETQ. This CDR3 comprises 16 residues. Here the CDR3 reads CASSSTGIPTNEKLFF. CDR3 sequence (DNA): TGCGCCAGCAGTTCGACAGGGATACCAACTAATGAAAAACTGTTTTTT.

Comments on this clone: A single base separates this from a much larger clone, so it may be a read error. The chain links TRBV4-1 to TRBJ2-7; 8 nucleotides match TRBD1. The CDR3 has 13 residues. V was pared by 3 bases and J by 2 bases, with 0 bases of the junction left unmatched. From germline, CDR1 is MGHRA and CDR2 YSYEKL. CDR3 amino acids: CASSQGQAYEQYF. CDR3 DNA: TGCGCCAGCAGCCAGGGACAGGCCTACGAGCAGTACTTC.